These T cell receptor beta chains were read from a single sample in a study of blood T cell repertoires in COVID-19. Generated by immunoSEQ multiplex PCR, the TCRdb table keeps only in-frame clones and is missing some. Of approximately 100,000 clones in the sample, about three quarters were seen once. Sequences were obtained from peripheral blood. The receptors come from a man at least 80 years old with acute or convalescent COVID-19. Each CDR3 is given with its conserved first and last residue. The order of the fields is V gene, J gene, D gene, CDR3 protein. The D gene is left open where the match is weak.

v_gene: TRBV10-2; j_gene: TRBJ1-5; d_gene: .; CDR3aa: CASSESLGAQPQHF
v_gene: TRBV6-5; j_gene: TRBJ2-7; d_gene: .; CDR3aa: CASTRTSRYEQYF
v_gene: TRBV28; j_gene: TRBJ1-6; d_gene: .; CDR3aa: CASSLRHDNSPLHF
v_gene: TRBV5-1; j_gene: TRBJ2-7; d_gene: TRBD1; CDR3aa: CASQGQGVYEQYF
v_gene: TRBV6-1; j_gene: TRBJ2-7; d_gene: TRBD1; CDR3aa: CASSEASHRDRAYEQYF
v_gene: TRBV28; j_gene: TRBJ1-1; d_gene: TRBD1; CDR3aa: CASIGRDRELKAFF
v_gene: TRBV12-3/TRBV12-4; j_gene: TRBJ2-3; d_gene: .; CDR3aa: CASSFNGGDPQYF
v_gene: TRBV10-3; j_gene: TRBJ1-6; d_gene: .; CDR3aa: CAISESKVDMNSPLHF
v_gene: TRBV2; j_gene: TRBJ2-2; d_gene: .; CDR3aa: CASRFTGAGELFF
v_gene: TRBV9; j_gene: TRBJ2-7; d_gene: TRBD1; CDR3aa: CASSPRPGQAYEQYF
v_gene: TRBV18; j_gene: TRBJ1-4; d_gene: .; CDR3aa: CASSPTGKKLFF
v_gene: TRBV15; j_gene: TRBJ1-6; d_gene: .; CDR3aa: CATSRSGSYSPLHF
v_gene: TRBV29-1; j_gene: TRBJ1-2; d_gene: .; CDR3aa: CSVGRVEDGYTF
v_gene: TRBV28; j_gene: TRBJ1-5; d_gene: .; CDR3aa: CASSSNVVLQPQHF
v_gene: TRBV6-6; j_gene: TRBJ2-5; d_gene: TRBD1; CDR3aa: CASSPGQRNGETQYF
v_gene: TRBV2; j_gene: TRBJ2-5; d_gene: TRBD1; CDR3aa: CASGSTGYAAETQYF
v_gene: TRBV19; j_gene: TRBJ1-6; d_gene: TRBD1; CDR3aa: CASSMVRTGRTPLHF
v_gene: TRBV27; j_gene: TRBJ2-3; d_gene: .; CDR3aa: CASSKAMVWGDDTQYF
v_gene: TRBV11-2; j_gene: TRBJ2-5; d_gene: .; CDR3aa: CASSSSGGDRGKETQYF
v_gene: TRBV6-6; j_gene: TRBJ1-5; d_gene: .; CDR3aa: CASSYGTPYSNQPQHF
v_gene: TRBV10-2; j_gene: TRBJ1-2; d_gene: .; CDR3aa: CASRPRDGGYNYGYTF
v_gene: TRBV25-1; j_gene: TRBJ2-3; d_gene: TRBD2; CDR3aa: CASSGSSGRRGDTQYF
v_gene: TRBV27; j_gene: TRBJ1-2; d_gene: TRBD1; CDR3aa: CASRDRGGVGYGYTF
v_gene: TRBV28; j_gene: TRBJ1-1; d_gene: .; CDR3aa: CASSLQTGEAFF
v_gene: TRBV9; j_gene: TRBJ2-1; d_gene: .; CDR3aa: CASSVVGTGVPNEQFF
v_gene: TRBV5-4; j_gene: TRBJ1-4; d_gene: TRBD1; CDR3aa: CASSPGGRGNEKLFF
v_gene: TRBV7-2; j_gene: TRBJ2-5; d_gene: TRBD1; CDR3aa: CASSPGTGQLMETQYF
v_gene: TRBV28; j_gene: TRBJ2-3; d_gene: .; CDR3aa: CASSLQGGGTDTQYF
v_gene: TRBV10-3; j_gene: TRBJ2-2; d_gene: TRBD2; CDR3aa: CAISEVSSGLNTGELFF
v_gene: TRBV19; j_gene: TRBJ1-5; d_gene: TRBD1; CDR3aa: CASSIGQGAFRVTQHF
v_gene: TRBV24-1; j_gene: TRBJ1-5; d_gene: .; CDR3aa: CATSRLGDQPQHF
v_gene: TRBV6-5; j_gene: TRBJ1-2; d_gene: .; CDR3aa: CASTDNRVPGYTF
v_gene: TRBV5-6; j_gene: TRBJ1-2; d_gene: .; CDR3aa: CASSTLRGNYGYTF
v_gene: TRBV19; j_gene: TRBJ2-3; d_gene: TRBD2; CDR3aa: CASSRSAGEGDTQYF
v_gene: TRBV24-1; j_gene: TRBJ1-5; d_gene: .; CDR3aa: CATSDFSSQPQHF
v_gene: TRBV7-2; j_gene: TRBJ1-5; d_gene: TRBD1; CDR3aa: CASSSRQGQPQHF
v_gene: TRBV7-2; j_gene: TRBJ2-1; d_gene: .; CDR3aa: CASSLGTSSVNEQFF
v_gene: TRBV9; j_gene: TRBJ2-3; d_gene: TRBD2; CDR3aa: CASSVFSSGKDTQYF
v_gene: TRBV5-5; j_gene: TRBJ2-7; d_gene: .; CDR3aa: CASSLPNPGLEQYF
v_gene: TRBV20-1; j_gene: TRBJ2-1; d_gene: .; CDR3aa: CSASGQGKRNEQFF
v_gene: TRBV6-2/TRBV6-3; j_gene: TRBJ2-7; d_gene: .; CDR3aa: CASSYSGIDEQYF
v_gene: TRBV18; j_gene: TRBJ1-1; d_gene: TRBD1; CDR3aa: CASSPQNRGSNTEAFF
v_gene: TRBV5-1; j_gene: TRBJ1-1; d_gene: .; CDR3aa: CASSLEGGGSLRGTEAFF
v_gene: TRBV24-1; j_gene: TRBJ2-7; d_gene: TRBD2; CDR3aa: CATSEGTGTGGFEQYF
v_gene: TRBV27; j_gene: TRBJ1-5; d_gene: TRBD1; CDR3aa: CASSFGTGSGPQHF
v_gene: TRBV3-1/TRBV3-2; j_gene: TRBJ2-3; d_gene: TRBD2; CDR3aa: CASSPSGRGDTQYF
v_gene: TRBV27; j_gene: TRBJ1-2; d_gene: TRBD1; CDR3aa: CASSLIGGQGANGYTF
v_gene: TRBV12-3/TRBV12-4; j_gene: TRBJ2-1; d_gene: .; CDR3aa: CASSLREQFF
v_gene: TRBV6-5; j_gene: TRBJ2-2; d_gene: .; CDR3aa: CASEAPNIGELFF
v_gene: TRBV7-2; j_gene: TRBJ2-1; d_gene: .; CDR3aa: CASSLEAFKQFF
v_gene: TRBV28; j_gene: TRBJ2-5; d_gene: .; CDR3aa: CASSFREETQYF
v_gene: TRBV9; j_gene: TRBJ2-7; d_gene: .; CDR3aa: CASSPQGTPHEQYF
v_gene: TRBV29-1; j_gene: TRBJ2-7; d_gene: .; CDR3aa: CSVESGKNSYEQYF